The T cell receptor (beta chain) described here comes from a study of blood T cell repertoires in COVID-19. Study overall: COVID-19 samples from acute and convalescent phases originated in the United States, Italy and Spain. The analysed material was cDNA or gDNA that came from T cells, B-cell-depleted T cells, or PBMCs.

Trimming took 5 bases from V and 3 from J, leaving 13 bases between them. Germline CDR1 LGHDT, CDR2 YNNKEL (reference sequence). This CDR3 is 14 amino acids long. The repertoire was sequenced with immunoSEQ multiplex PCR; TCRdb's copy has only in-frame clones and lacks some. The sample includes 100,000 or so clones, roughly 92% seen only once; the top ten take approximately 1.9%. The specimen was peripheral blood. The sequence was obtained from a woman aged 45-60 years with COVID-19, enrolled during active disease. The chain has TRBV3-1 (or the pseudogene TRBV3-2) and TRBJ1-2; D gene uncertain. In DNA form, the CDR3 reads TGTGCCAGCAGCTCTCGGAGTGGGTACTATGGCTACACCTTC. Protein sequence: CASSSRSGYYGYTF.